The present T cell receptor beta chain was sequenced within a study of shared clonotypes between healthy human individuals. Study background: A few men and a couple of women, aged 18 to 49, were donors.

On this clone itself: The antigen is unknown.

A CD45RA+ naive subset and a CD45RA-negative memory subset were split from CD4+ cells. Profiling relied on immunoSEQ multiplex PCR, and the TCRdb table lists in-frame clones only, not all of them. Among roughly 2.2 million clones, 85% to 95% were seen once, and the ten largest hold 0.3% to 0.4%. The V segment lost 4 bases and the J segment 5 bases; nucleotides outside the gene matches: 7. Germline V CDR1 and CDR2: SGDLS, YYNGEE. The CDR3 is 15 amino acids. Study conclusions and caveats: Represented genetic and exposure-history diversity was restricted by having few donors.

The sample comprised naive CD4+ T cells from PBMCs. Subset given: CD45RA+ positively selected. This chain uses TRBV9 with TRBJ2-1, with TRBD2 matching 9 bases. The sequence was obtained from a man aged 18 to 29 in good health. Some clones in this sample may be carry-over from other donors' samples. The DNA for the CDR3 is TGTGCCAGCAGCAGCCGGACTAGCGACAACAATGAGCAGTTCTTC. This sequence encodes CASSSRTSDNNEQFF.